This T cell receptor beta chain appears in the sequencing data of a study of T cells after yellow fever vaccination. Study-wide results and limits: The secondary response showed a weaker magnitude and a faster peak, day 5 versus 15.

TCRdb recomputed calls from the 5' RACE reads with MiXCR, one row per CDR3 protein. The sample carries 250,000 to 400,000 distinct CDR3 sequences, about 4.5% recorded once. This clonotype was seen a few times. Antigen unknown. The CDR3 covers 14 residues. CDR1 is MNHNY and CDR2 is SVGAGI in the germline V gene (reference sequence). V dropped 6 bases and J dropped 1 base, with 12 bases sitting between them. Sequenced material: PBMCs, taken 15 days after the yellow fever booster vaccination. The receptor's source is a young man who received the YFV17D yellow fever vaccine. The chain couples TRBV6-6 to TRBJ1-1; D remains ambiguous. CDR3 sequence reads: CASSSRTANTEAFF. The CDR3 nucleotides read TGTGCCAGCAGCTCGCGGACGGCGAACACTGAAGCTTTCTTT.